The 23 T cell receptor beta chains listed next were all sequenced from one sample in a study of blood T cell repertoires in COVID-19. The method was immunoSEQ multiplex PCR; TCRdb's version includes in-frame clones alone and lacks a portion of them. The data show under 250,000 clones, with under 90% seen just once and about 6% held by the top ten. Source material: peripheral blood. The receptors derive from a man between 60 and 75 years old who had recovered from COVID-19.

The genes are TRBV18 and TRBJ2-7, with TRBD1 identical over 7 bases. Germline V lookup: CDR1 KGHSH, CDR2 LQKENI. The CDR3 consists of 14 residues. Trimming at V came to 5 bases and at J to 2 bases, leaving 6 bases not matched to a gene. CDR3 region: CASSTGQTPYEQYF. CDR3 DNA sequence: TGTGCCAGCTCAACGGGACAGACCCCCTACGAGCAGTACTTC.

The V gene is TRBV6-4, the J gene TRBJ1-4; 8 bases line up with TRBD1. V trimming: 0 bases; J trimming: 6 bases; junction bases outside the gene matches: 15. Germline lookup yields CDR1 MRHNA and CDR2 SNTAGT. This CDR3 contains 19 residues. CDR3 amino acids: CASSDSSRGQVSQHEKLFF. CDR3 DNA sequence: TGTGCCAGCAGTGACTCGTCCAGGGGGCAGGTTTCTCAGCATGAAAAACTGTTTTTT.

The rearrangement links TRBV5-1 to TRBJ2-3, with 7 nucleotides matching TRBD2. The junction had 4 bases not matched to a gene; V was cut back by 0 bases and J by 0 bases. From germline, CDR1 is SGHRS and CDR2 YFSETQ. This CDR3 is 16 amino acids long. Here the CDR3 reads CASSLGSGVSTDTQYF. The CDR3 nucleotides are TGCGCCAGCAGCTTGGGAAGCGGGGTAAGCACAGATACGCAGTATTTT.

J is TRBJ1-1 and V is TRBV12-3 or TRBV12-4; 7 nucleotides agree with TRBD1. CDR3 length: 12 residues. The CDR3 loop is CDQRGGAAEAFF. The CDR3 region has the DNA TGTGACCAACGAGGGGGCGCAGCGGAAGCTTTCTTT.

This clone showed up just a few times. The chain is built from TRBV6-4 and TRBJ1-6, with D unclear. The V gene's germline CDR1 is MRHNA and CDR2 SNTAGT. V lost 7 bases and J lost 5, with 12 bases in between. This CDR3 is 14 amino acids long. This CDR3 is CASIPQSDNSPLHF. Written as DNA, the CDR3 is TGTGCCAGCATTCCCCAATCGGATAATTCACCCCTCCACTTT.

V and J are TRBV6-2 or TRBV6-3 and TRBJ2-6; no firm D call. V was cut by 2 bases and J by 0 bases, with 11 bases left in between. In germline, CDR1 is MNHEY, CDR2 SVGEGT. The CDR3 is 17 residues long. The CDR3 bases are TGTGCCAGCAGTTACCACGCCCTCAGCTCTGGGGCCAACGTCCTGACTTTC. This gives the protein CASSYHALSSGANVLTF.

This chain connects TRBV6-5 to TRBJ2-2; D ambiguous. V lost 3 bases to trimming and J lost 6 bases, with 14 bases between them. The length of the CDR3 is 15 residues. Germline CDR1 MNHEY, CDR2 SVGAGI. CDR3 in amino acids: CASSYGWNEAGELFF. Here the CDR3 DNA reads TGTGCCAGCAGTTATGGTTGGAACGAGGCCGGGGAGCTGTTTTTT.

V gene TRBV2 combines with J gene TRBJ2-7, with 9 bases that match TRBD1. J was trimmed by 6 bases and V by 7 bases; bases with no gene match: 10. The CDR3 is made up of 14 amino acids. In germline, CDR1 is SNHLY, CDR2 FYNNEI. This chain's CDR3 is CASTAGTGFGEQYF. The CDR3 bases are TGTGCCAGCACCGCCGGGACAGGGTTTGGCGAGCAGTACTTC.

V usage is TRBV19 and J usage is TRBJ1-2; D is undetermined. The CDR3 is 13 residues long. The V gene lost 10 bases and the J gene lost 3 bases, with 15 bases spanning the gap. The germline CDR1 and CDR2 sequences are LNHDA and SQIVND (reference sequence). CDR3 protein: CATAPGSDYGYTF. DNA of the CDR3: TGTGCCACCGCTCCGGGTTCGGACTATGGCTACACCTTC.

The table lists this clone with a count of one. The V call is TRBV6-5, the J call TRBJ1-5; TRBD1 matches 10 bases. The CDR3 runs to 14 residues. Losses at the gene ends were 10 bases for V and 6 bases for J; bases not matched to a gene: 9. Germline V gene lookup returns CDR1 MNHEY and CDR2 SVGAGI. The CDR3 is CATMFGTGVQPQHF. Here the CDR3 DNA reads TGTGCCACTATGTTCGGGACAGGGGTTCAGCCCCAGCATTTT.

V and J are TRBV12-3 or TRBV12-4 and TRBJ1-1, with D tentatively TRBD1 (5 bases). The CDR3 runs 13 residues. With 3 bases removed from V and 6 bases from J, the gap between germline ends came to 11 bases. CDR3 coding DNA: TGTGCCAGCAGTTTTCAGGGATTGGCTGAAGCTTTCTTT. Its protein product is CASSFQGLAEAFF.

CDR3 amino acids: CASSYPPPGQGRNQPQHF. The CDR3 nucleotides are TGTGCCAGCAGTTATCCCCCGCCGGGACAGGGGAGAAATCAGCCCCAGCATTTT. The V gene is TRBV28, the J gene TRBJ1-5, with 10 bases fitting TRBD1. CDR3 length: 18 residues. Trimming took 4 bases from V and 4 from J; bases not matched to a gene: 13. Germline values: CDR1 MDHEN, CDR2 SYDVKM.

With respect to this clone: This same CDR3 is encoded by further DNA sequences in the sample. V usage is TRBV28 and J usage is TRBJ2-2, with TRBD2 matching 8 bases. V lost 11 bases and J lost 0; bases outside the gene matches: 2. The CDR3 sequence is 13 residues long. The germline gives CDR1 MDHEN, CDR2 SYDVKM. In DNA, the CDR3 is TGTGCCGGCGGGGGGACGAACACCGGGGAGCTGTTTTTT. It encodes CAGGGTNTGELFF. Supplemented by reference TRBV28 and TRBJ2-2, the full variable domain reads DVKVTQSSRYLVKRTGEKVFLECVQDMDHENMFWYRQDPGLGLRLIYFSYDVKMKEKGDIPEGYSVSREKKERFSLILESASTNQTSMYLCAGGGTNTGELFFGEGSRLTVL.

In this sample, this clone turned up a few times. The chain combines TRBV2 with TRBJ1-5, with TRBD1 identical over 9 bases. This CDR3 spans 15 amino acids. The germline V gene encodes CDR1 SNHLY and CDR2 FYNNEI. Trimming took 5 bases from V and 0 from J; bases not matched to a gene: 2. Here the CDR3 DNA reads TGTGCCAGCAGTCGGGGACAGGGTAGCAATCAGCCCCAGCATTTT. It translates to CASSRGQGSNQPQHF.

This chain connects TRBV3-1 (or the pseudogene TRBV3-2) to TRBJ2-7; tentative D call: TRBD1 (5 bases). V was pared by 0 bases and J by 1 base, with 13 bases between. This CDR3 has 16 amino acids. Per the germline V gene, CDR1 is LGHDT and CDR2 is YNNKEL (reference sequence). CDR3 sequence: CASSQDPQGLSYEQYF. DNA of the CDR3: TGTGCCAGCAGCCAAGATCCCCAGGGCCTTTCCTACGAGCAGTACTTC.

The chain couples TRBV7-3 to TRBJ2-1; 9 nucleotides line up with TRBD1. Germline V lookup: CDR1 SGHTA, CDR2 FQGTGA. V was clipped by 3 bases and J by 7 bases; unmatched bases: 7. The CDR3 is 15 amino acids. The CDR3 region has the DNA TGTGCCAGCAGCTTCACCGGGACAGGGTTAAATGAGCAGTTCTTC. Translated, it gives CASSFTGTGLNEQFF.

The J gene is TRBJ2-1, the V gene TRBV11-2; 9 bases map to TRBD2. Unmatched junction bases numbered 2, after V lost 2 bases and J lost 3 bases. The CDR3 contains 15 residues. Germline values: CDR1 SGHAT, CDR2 FQNNGV. The CDR3 spells CASSLLAGLYNEQFF. In DNA form, the CDR3 reads TGTGCCAGCAGCTTACTAGCGGGACTCTACAATGAGCAGTTCTTC.

V gene TRBV7-2 combines with J gene TRBJ2-1; TRBD2 agrees at 13 bases. This CDR3 has 15 residues. Germline V gives CDR1 SGHTA, CDR2 FQGNSA. V shed 5 bases and J 5 bases; nucleotides not matched to a gene: 3. CDR3 amino acids: CASSPGTSGDNEQFF. The CDR3, as DNA: TGTGCCAGCAGCCCCGGGACTAGCGGGGACAATGAGCAGTTCTTC.

CDR3 sequence: CASSILAGQNTGELFF. CDR3 sequence (DNA): TGTGCCAGTAGTATTCTAGCGGGACAGAACACCGGGGAGCTGTTTTTT. The rearrangement uses TRBV19 and TRBJ2-2; 9 positions match TRBD2. The germline V gene encodes CDR1 LNHDA and CDR2 SQIVND (reference sequence). V lost 3 bases and J lost 1; bases outside the gene matches: 3. The CDR3 consists of 16 residues. Filled out from reference TRBV19 and TRBJ2-2, the complete variable domain reads DGGITQSPKYLFRKEGQNVTLSCEQNLNHDAMYWYRQDPGQGLRLIYYSQIVNDFQKGDIAEGYSVSREKKESFPLTVTSAQKNPTAFYLCASSILAGQNTGELFFGEGSRLTVL.

V usage is TRBV19 and J usage is TRBJ1-1; 7 bases map to TRBD1. After removal of 11 bases from V and 0 bases from J, the junction contained 9 bases not matched to a gene. The CDR3 is made up of 14 amino acids. CDR1 and CDR2 from the germline V gene are LNHDA and SQIVND (reference sequence). The CDR3 sequence: CAVRRGLLNTEAFF. The CDR3 DNA sequence: TGTGCCGTTAGGAGGGGGCTCTTGAACACTGAAGCTTTCTTT.

The rearrangement uses TRBV18 and TRBJ2-7, with TRBD1 matching 9 bases. The CDR3 is made up of 15 amino acids. The ends lost 3 bases at V and 7 bases at J; junction bases unmatched: 10. Germline-derived CDR1 and CDR2 are KGHSH and LQKENI. The CDR3 DNA sequence: TGTGCCAGCTCACCTACCGGGACAGGGTGGGGTGAGCAGTACTTC. It specifies CASSPTGTGWGEQYF.

V is TRBV7-2 and J is TRBJ2-5, with 14 bases matching TRBD2. CDR1 and CDR2 from the germline V gene are SGHTA and FQGNSA. This CDR3 has 15 amino acids. Trimming took 8 bases from V and 5 from J; bases not matched to a gene: 7. CDR3 amino acids: CASGRLAGGWETQYF. The CDR3 coding sequence is TGTGCCAGCGGACGACTAGCGGGAGGGTGGGAGACCCAGTACTTC. Full variable domain (rest looked up from reference TRBV7-2 and TRBJ2-5): GAGVSQSPSNKVTEKGKDVELRCDPISGHTALYWYRQSLGQGLEFLIYFQGNSAPDKSGLPSDRFSAERTGGSVSTLTIQRTQQEDSAVYLCASGRLAGGWETQYFGPGTRLLVL.

The chain carries TRBV7-8 and TRBJ1-1; D perhaps matches TRBD1 (6 bases). Germline CDR1 reads SGHVS; CDR2 reads FQNEAQ. Trimming stripped 8 bases from V and 1 base from J, with 11 bases between. CDR3 size: 13 residues. In DNA, the CDR3 is TGTGCCAGCCGATACAGGGCGAACACTGAAGCTTTCTTT. It encodes CASRYRANTEAFF.